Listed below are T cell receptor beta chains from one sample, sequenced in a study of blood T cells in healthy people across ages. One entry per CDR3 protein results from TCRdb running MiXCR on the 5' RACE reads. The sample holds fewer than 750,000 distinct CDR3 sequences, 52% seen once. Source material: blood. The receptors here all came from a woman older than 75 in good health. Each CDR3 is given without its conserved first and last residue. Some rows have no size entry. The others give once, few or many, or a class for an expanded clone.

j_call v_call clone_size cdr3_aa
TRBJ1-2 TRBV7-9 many ASCRDASYYGYT
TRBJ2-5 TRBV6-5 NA GSSNGRGGTQY
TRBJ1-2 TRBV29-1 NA SVVPRDRNFYGYT
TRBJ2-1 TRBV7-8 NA ASTPNSGGIYNEQF
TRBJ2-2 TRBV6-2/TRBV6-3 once ASSWWSGRNTGELF
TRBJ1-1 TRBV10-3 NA AITATSPRGLNTEAF
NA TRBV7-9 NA ASSLRTSGGGVYEQY
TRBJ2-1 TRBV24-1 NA ATSDSDRGPNNEQF
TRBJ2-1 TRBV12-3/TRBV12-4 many ASSLGSHDYNEQF
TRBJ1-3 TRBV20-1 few SARDPGGEGNTIY
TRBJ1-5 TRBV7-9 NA ASSPRGGVHQPQH
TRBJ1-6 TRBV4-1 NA ASSQVEDYNSPLH
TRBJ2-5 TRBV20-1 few SARAGPQY
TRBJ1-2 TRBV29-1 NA SVRGGYGYT
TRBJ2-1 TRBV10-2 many ASSEPPRQGRSNEQF
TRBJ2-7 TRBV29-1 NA SVEEAEGARSYEQY
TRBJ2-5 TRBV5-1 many ASSLVDGLRETQY
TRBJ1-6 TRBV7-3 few ASSPEGRSNSPLH
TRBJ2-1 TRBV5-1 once ASSQFPSGGARSYNEQF
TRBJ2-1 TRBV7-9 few ASSLAGGGEQF
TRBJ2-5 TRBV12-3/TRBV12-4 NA ASSFLRGQETQY
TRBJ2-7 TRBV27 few ASSNTASGTTYEQY
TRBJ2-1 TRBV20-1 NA SAPLRGPSGRVYNEQF
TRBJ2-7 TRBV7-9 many ASSSPTGWEQY
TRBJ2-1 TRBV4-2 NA ASSQEAGGSNEQF
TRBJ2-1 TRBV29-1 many SVTPRLAGTYNEQF
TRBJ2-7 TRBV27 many ASKPRTGYYEQY
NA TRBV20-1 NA STRLAPHEQY
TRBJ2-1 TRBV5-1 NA ASSLEVDLF
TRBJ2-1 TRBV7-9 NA ASSRGGGSNEQF
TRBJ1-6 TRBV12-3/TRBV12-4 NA ASSSTVWTGSSYNSPLH
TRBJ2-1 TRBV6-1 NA ASSEVVGVRF
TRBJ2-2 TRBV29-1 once SVEIQGNAGELF
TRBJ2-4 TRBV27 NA ASAPGGVKNIQY
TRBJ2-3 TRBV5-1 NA TSSSAGGLPDTQY
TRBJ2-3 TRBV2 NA ATLGGWATDTRY
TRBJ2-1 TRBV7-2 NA ASSLALTSGEYEQF